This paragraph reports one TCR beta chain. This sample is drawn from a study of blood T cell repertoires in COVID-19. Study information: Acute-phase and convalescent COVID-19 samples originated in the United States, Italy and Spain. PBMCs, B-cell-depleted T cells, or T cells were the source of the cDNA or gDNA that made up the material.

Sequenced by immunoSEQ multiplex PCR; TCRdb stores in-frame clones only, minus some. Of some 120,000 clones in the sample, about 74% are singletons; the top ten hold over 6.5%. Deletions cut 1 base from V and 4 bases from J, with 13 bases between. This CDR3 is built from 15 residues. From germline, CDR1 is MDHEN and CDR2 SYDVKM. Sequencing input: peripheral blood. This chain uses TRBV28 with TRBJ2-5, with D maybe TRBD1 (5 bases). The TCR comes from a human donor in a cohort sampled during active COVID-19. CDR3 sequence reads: CASSLYPGRGETQYF. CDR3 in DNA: TGTGCCAGCAGTTTATACCCAGGGCGAGGAGAGACCCAGTACTTC. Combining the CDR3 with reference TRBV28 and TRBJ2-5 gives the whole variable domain DVKVTQSSRYLVKRTGEKVFLECVQDMDHENMFWYRQDPGLGLRLIYFSYDVKMKEKGDIPEGYSVSREKKERFSLILESASTNQTSMYLCASSLYPGRGETQYFGPGTRLLVL.